In its sample, the clone carrying this T cell receptor (beta chain) was seen a few times. This entry belongs to a study of metastatic and nonmetastatic thyroid tumors. Study at large: Repertoires were compared across blood and tumor or nodule tissue from malignant and benign thyroid patients.

Not a single patient had been given any form of treatment at any point before undergoing thyroid surgery. Germline V gene lookup returns CDR1 MDHEN and CDR2 SYDVKM. The CDR3 is made up of 14 amino acids. After removal of 1 base from V and 9 bases from J, the junction contained 4 bases not matched to a gene. Per the study methods: In papillary thyroid cancer, a distant-metastasis classifier was built using CDR3 differences across clinicopathological groups. Using MiXCR, TCRdb reanalyzed the PCR reads. V and J calls and clone size were set by TCRdb, not the authors. The data show approximately 30,000 clones, approximately 19% seen once.

This TCR was sampled from a female donor with papillary thyroid cancer or a benign thyroid nodule (not recorded which). Some clones in this sample may be carry-over from other donors' samples. Sequencing was done on a sample of blood. V usage is TRBV28 and J usage is TRBJ2-1, with 9 bases matching TRBD1. Written as DNA, the CDR3 is TGTGCCAGCAGTTTATTGGGACAGGGACTTGAGCAGTTCTTC. This codes for CASSLLGQGLEQFF.